Below, one TCR beta chain is given with its context. The data derive from a study of blood T cells in healthy people across ages. The CDR3 extends over 16 amino acids. Germline CDR1 is SGHTA and CDR2 is FQGNSA. With 5 bases clipped from V and 0 bases from J, the junction kept 6 bases outside the gene matches. Next came a second PCR, run for about 7 to 12 cycles, which used a sample-barcoded 5' primer along with a J-beta primer mix. Each of the cDNA molecules was tagged by a template-switch adaptor with 12 random nucleotides. At least 2.5 million CDR3-containing paired-end reads were obtained per sample. TCRdb processed the 5' RACE reads anew with MiXCR; each CDR3 protein has one entry. The table shows nearly 1 million distinct CDR3 sequences, with approximately 50% occurring only once.

Sequenced: blood. The V gene is TRBV7-2, the J gene TRBJ2-2; the match to TRBD2 covers 7 bases. The clonotype comes from a woman aged 60-75 years in good health. In nucleotides, the CDR3 is TGTGCCAGCAGCCTGAGCGGGATCGCGAACACCGGGGAGCTGTTTTTT. It codes for CASSLSGIANTGELFF.